The clone carrying this T cell receptor (beta chain) has a single count. These data originate in a study of blood T cell repertoires in COVID-19. Study overall: From the United States, Italy and Spain came samples of acute and convalescent COVID-19.

Methods used by the authors: Amplifying reference gene primers gave estimates of nucleated cell counts. Profiled with immunoSEQ multiplex PCR; TCRdb holds only in-frame clones, not every one. The V and J calls and the clone size are those of that table, but D and trimming were determined from the DNA. Here the sample spans about 180,000 clones, 88% being singletons. Germline V gene lookup returns CDR1 MNHEY and CDR2 SVGAGI. The V end lost 10 bases, the J end lost 0 bases, and 13 bases lay between the germline ends. This CDR3 spans 14 amino acids. This TCR was sampled from a woman aged 30 to 39 with acute or convalescent COVID-19. This chain uses TRBV6-5 with TRBJ2-1; a possible D gene is TRBD1 (5 bases). The source material was peripheral blood. The chain's CDR3 is CAITGLSSYNEQFF. In DNA form, the CDR3 reads TGTGCCATCACAGGTTTGAGCTCCTACAATGAGCAGTTCTTC.